This T cell receptor beta chain is from a study of T cells in Graves' hyperthyroidism and ophthalmopathy. This clonotype occurred many times. Amplified TCR beta CDR3 regions came from RNA transcripts. When the TCR CDR3 underwent first-round RT-PCR, the HTBI primer set was used. A single record per CDR3 protein comes from TCRdb applying MiXCR to the multiplex PCR reads. Of around 250,000 distinct CDR3 sequences listed, just over 14% are singletons. Uncontrolled infection, other autoimmune disease, pregnancy or lactation barred patients from enrollment. CDR1 and CDR2 from the germline V gene are MNHEY and SVGAGI. This CDR3 has 15 residues. V lost 4 bases to trimming and J lost 0 bases; unmatched junction nucleotides: 5.

The chain has TRBV6-5 and TRBJ1-1; 7 nucleotides line up with TRBD1. The source material was blood. The source is a middle-aged woman with Graves' hyperthyroidism that later progressed to Graves' ophthalmopathy. The CDR3 is CASSSPTGLNTEAFF. CDR3 nucleotide sequence: TGTGCCAGCAGTTCCCCGACAGGGTTGAACACTGAAGCTTTCTTT.